A selection of T cell receptor beta chains follows, all from one sample in a study of OX40 agonist ivuxolimab in advanced cancers. Profiling relied on immunoSEQ multiplex PCR, and the TCRdb table lists in-frame clones only, not all of them. The repertoire holds about 72,000 clones, about 87% seen once, with around 0.93% in the top ten. Specimen: CD4+ or CD8+ T cells sorted from blood, collected in a trial of the OX40 agonist ivuxolimab. The receptors shown here come from an adult with an advanced solid tumor such as melanoma, head and neck, liver or kidney cancer. CDR3s leave out the opening cysteine and the closing phenylalanine or tryptophan. Part of the rows lack a size; the others show once, few, many or a class for expanded clones.

>-|TRBV25-1|TRBJ2-7
ASSVGRNSYEQY
>few|TRBV5-5|TRBJ2-7
ASSLEWSGSEQY
>-|TRBV6-6|TRBJ1-2
ASKANYGYT
>-|TRBV5-1|TRBJ2-3
ASSLMFVRDTQY
>-|TRBV5-1|TRBJ2-4
ASSSPGAENIQY
>-|TRBV28|TRBJ2-1
ASSLHGGWF
>-|TRBV28|TRBJ2-7
ASSPADASGGYEQY
>-|TRBV19|TRBJ2-7
ASSIPVGASYEQY
>-|TRBV28|TRBJ1-1
ASRQSGGTEAF
>-|TRBV19|TRBJ1-2
ASSMTQGGGYT
>-|TRBV7-2|TRBJ1-1
ASSLVGDTEAF
>-|TRBV5-5|TRBJ1-5
ASSLTGTGTEGGNQPQH
>-|TRBV11-3|TRBJ1-3
ASSLSGISGNTIY
>-|TRBV6-6|TRBJ2-2
ASTLAGVTGELF
>-|TRBV19|TRBJ1-5
ASTPGNYQPQH
>-|TRBV5-1|TRBJ2-5
ASSLGTEETQY
>-|TRBV6-5|TRBJ1-2
ASRPTGVVYGYT
>once|TRBV28|TRBJ2-5
ASSFQSRGSQETQY
>-|TRBV5-1|TRBJ2-7
ASSSLGGLAYEQY
>-|TRBV28|TRBJ2-5
ASSRSGVGETQY
>-|TRBV7-2|TRBJ2-7
ASSLGASRSYEQY
>-|TRBV7-2|TRBJ1-2
ASSSSRTSYGYT
>-|TRBV9|TRBJ2-3
ASSVGPGLVSTDTQY
>-|TRBV11-3|TRBJ2-7
ASSPTAGTSYEQY
>-|TRBV6-5|TRBJ2-7
ASSSGTETFYEQY
>-|TRBV6-1|TRBJ2-1
ASRGTGTNYNEQF
>few|TRBV7-9|TRBJ1-6
ASSLEGGSPLH
>-|TRBV7-9|TRBJ1-3
ASSRFSGNTIY
>-|TRBV5-4|TRBJ2-7
ASSRPGREGSYEQY
>-|TRBV27|TRBJ2-5
ASSLLAGVGLETQY
>-|TRBV5-6|TRBJ2-3
ASSSNRDTQY
>-|TRBV2|TRBJ2-1
ASSEVDEQF